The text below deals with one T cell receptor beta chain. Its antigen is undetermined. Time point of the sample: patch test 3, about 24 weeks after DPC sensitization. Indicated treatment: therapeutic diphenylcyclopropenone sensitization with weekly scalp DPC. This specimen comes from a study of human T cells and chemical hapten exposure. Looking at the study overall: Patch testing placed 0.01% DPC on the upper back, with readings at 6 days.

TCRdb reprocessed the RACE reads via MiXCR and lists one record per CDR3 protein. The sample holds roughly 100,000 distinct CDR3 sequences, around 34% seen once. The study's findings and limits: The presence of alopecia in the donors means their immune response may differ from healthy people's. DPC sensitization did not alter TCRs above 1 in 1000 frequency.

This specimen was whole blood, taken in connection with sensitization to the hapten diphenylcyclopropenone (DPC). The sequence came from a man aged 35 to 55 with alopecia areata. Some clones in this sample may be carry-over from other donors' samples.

CDR3 DNA: TGTGCCAGCAGTGAAGGGCTAGCGGGAGAGGAGCAGTTCTTC. It yields the protein CASSEGLAGEEQFF. This chain connects TRBV6-1 to TRBJ2-1; TRBD2 matches at 10 bases. V trimming: 1 base; J trimming: 10 bases; junction bases outside the gene matches: 4. Germline CDR1 MNHNS, CDR2 SASEGT. This CDR3 has 14 residues.